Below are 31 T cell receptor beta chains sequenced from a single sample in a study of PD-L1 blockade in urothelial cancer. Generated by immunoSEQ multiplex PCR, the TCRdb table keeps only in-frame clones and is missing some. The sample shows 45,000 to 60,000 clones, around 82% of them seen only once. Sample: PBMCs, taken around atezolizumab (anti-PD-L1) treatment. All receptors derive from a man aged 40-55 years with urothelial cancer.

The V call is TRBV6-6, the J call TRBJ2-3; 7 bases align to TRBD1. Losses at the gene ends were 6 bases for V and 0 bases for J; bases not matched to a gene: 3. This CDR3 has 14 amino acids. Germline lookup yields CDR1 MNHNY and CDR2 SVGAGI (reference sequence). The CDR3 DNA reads TGTGCCAGCAGGTACAGGGGTAGCACAGATACGCAGTATTTT. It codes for CASRYRGSTDTQYF.

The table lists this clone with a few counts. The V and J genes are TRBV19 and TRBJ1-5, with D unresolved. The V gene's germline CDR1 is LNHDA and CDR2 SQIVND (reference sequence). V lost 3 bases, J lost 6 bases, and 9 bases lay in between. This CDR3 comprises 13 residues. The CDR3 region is CASSMERVQPQHF. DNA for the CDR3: TGTGCCAGTAGTATGGAGAGGGTTCAGCCCCAGCATTTT.

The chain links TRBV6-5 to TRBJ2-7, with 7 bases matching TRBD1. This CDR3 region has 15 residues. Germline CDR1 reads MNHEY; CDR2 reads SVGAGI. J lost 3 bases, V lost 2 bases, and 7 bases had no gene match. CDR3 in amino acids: CASSYDGQADYEQYF. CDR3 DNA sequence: TGTGCCAGCAGTTACGACGGACAGGCGGACTACGAGCAGTACTTC.

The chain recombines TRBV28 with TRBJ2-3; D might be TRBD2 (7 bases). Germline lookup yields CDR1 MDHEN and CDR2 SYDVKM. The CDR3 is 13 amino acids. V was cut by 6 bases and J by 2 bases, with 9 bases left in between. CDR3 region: CASRRGATDTQYF. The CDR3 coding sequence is TGTGCCAGCAGACGGGGGGCCACAGATACGCAGTATTTT.

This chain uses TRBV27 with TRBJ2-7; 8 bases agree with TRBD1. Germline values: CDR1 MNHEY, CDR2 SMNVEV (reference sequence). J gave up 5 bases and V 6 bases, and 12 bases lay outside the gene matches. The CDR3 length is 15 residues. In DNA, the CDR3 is TGTGCCAGCAGCTTCCGACAGGGGATTTCGAACGAGCAGTACTTC. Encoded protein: CASSFRQGISNEQYF.

CDR3 protein: CASSTGGGTNEKLFF. CDR3 sequence (DNA): TGTGCCAGCAGCACCGGCGGAGGGACCAATGAAAAACTGTTTTTT. The chain employs TRBV25-1 and TRBJ1-4, with D possibly TRBD1 on 5 matching bases. CDR3 length: 15 residues. Trimming cost V 6 bases and J 5 bases, with 16 bases left between them. Germline V CDR1 and CDR2: MGHDK, SYGVNS. The full variable domain, its missing parts supplied by reference TRBV25-1 and TRBJ1-4, is EADIYQTPRYLVIGTGKKITLECSQTMGHDKMYWYQQDPGMELHLIHYSYGVNSTEKGDLSSESTVSRIRTEHFPLTLESARPSHTSQYLCASSTGGGTNEKLFFGSGTQLSVL.

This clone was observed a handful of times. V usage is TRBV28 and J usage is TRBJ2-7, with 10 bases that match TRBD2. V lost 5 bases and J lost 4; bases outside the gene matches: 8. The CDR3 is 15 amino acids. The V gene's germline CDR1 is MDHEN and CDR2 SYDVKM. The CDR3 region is CASSKLAGDRYEQYF. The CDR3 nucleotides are TGTGCCAGCAGTAAGCTAGCGGGAGATAGGTACGAGCAGTACTTC. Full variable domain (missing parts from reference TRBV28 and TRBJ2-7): DVKVTQSSRYLVKRTGEKVFLECVQDMDHENMFWYRQDPGLGLRLIYFSYDVKMKEKGDIPEGYSVSREKKERFSLILESASTNQTSMYLCASSKLAGDRYEQYFGPGTRLTVT.

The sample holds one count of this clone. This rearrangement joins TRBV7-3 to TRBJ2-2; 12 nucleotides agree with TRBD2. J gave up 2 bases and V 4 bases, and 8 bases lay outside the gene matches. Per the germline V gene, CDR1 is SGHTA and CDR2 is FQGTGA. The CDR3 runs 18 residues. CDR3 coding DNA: TGTGCCAGCAGCTCTCTACTAGCGGGAGGTCCCAACACCGGGGAGCTGTTTTTT. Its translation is CASSSLLAGGPNTGELFF.

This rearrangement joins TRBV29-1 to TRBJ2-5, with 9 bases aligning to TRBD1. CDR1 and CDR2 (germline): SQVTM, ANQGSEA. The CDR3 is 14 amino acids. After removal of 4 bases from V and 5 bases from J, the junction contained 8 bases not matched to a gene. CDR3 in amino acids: CSVVLGQGFETQYF. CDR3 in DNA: TGCAGCGTTGTTCTCGGACAGGGGTTTGAGACCCAGTACTTC. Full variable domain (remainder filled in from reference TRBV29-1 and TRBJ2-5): SAVISQKPSRDICQRGTSLTIQCQVDSQVTMMFWYRQQPGQSLTLIATANQGSEATYESGFVIDKFPISRPNLTFSTLTVSNMSPEDSSIYLCSVVLGQGFETQYFGPGTRLLVL.

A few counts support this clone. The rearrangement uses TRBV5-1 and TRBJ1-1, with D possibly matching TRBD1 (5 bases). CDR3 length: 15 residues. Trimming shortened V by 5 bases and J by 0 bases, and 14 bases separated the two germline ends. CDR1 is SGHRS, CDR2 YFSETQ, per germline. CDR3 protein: CASRLRAGLNTEAFF. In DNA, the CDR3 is TGCGCCAGCAGGTTACGAGCAGGGCTGAACACTGAAGCTTTCTTT. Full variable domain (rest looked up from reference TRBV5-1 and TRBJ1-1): KAGVTQTPRYLIKTRGQQVTLSCSPISGHRSVSWYQQTPGQGLQFLFEYFSETQRNKGNFPGRFSGRQFSNSRSEMNVSTLELGDSALYLCASRLRAGLNTEAFFGQGTRLTVV.

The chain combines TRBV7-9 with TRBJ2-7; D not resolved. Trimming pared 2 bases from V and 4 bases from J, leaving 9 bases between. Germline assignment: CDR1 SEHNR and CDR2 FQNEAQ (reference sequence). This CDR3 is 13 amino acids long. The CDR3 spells CASSLYESYEQYF. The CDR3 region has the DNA TGTGCCAGCAGCTTATATGAGAGTTACGAGCAGTACTTC.

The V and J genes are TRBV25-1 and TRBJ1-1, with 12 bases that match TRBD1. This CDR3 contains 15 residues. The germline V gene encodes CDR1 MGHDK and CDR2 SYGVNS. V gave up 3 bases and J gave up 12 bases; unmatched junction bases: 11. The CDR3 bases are TGTGCCAGCAGTGATCCGGGACAGGGGGCGGGTAGGACTTTCTTT. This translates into CASSDPGQGAGRTFF.

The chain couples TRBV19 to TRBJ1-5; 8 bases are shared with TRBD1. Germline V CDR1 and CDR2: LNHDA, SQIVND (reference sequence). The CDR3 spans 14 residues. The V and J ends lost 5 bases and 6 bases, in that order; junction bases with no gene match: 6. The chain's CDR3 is CASSPGGAGQPQHF. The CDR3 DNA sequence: TGTGCCAGTAGTCCAGGGGGCGCGGGTCAGCCCCAGCATTTT.

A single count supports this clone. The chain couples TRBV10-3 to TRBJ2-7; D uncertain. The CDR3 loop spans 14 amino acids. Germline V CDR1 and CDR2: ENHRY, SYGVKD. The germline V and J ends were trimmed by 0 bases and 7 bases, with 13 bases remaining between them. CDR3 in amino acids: CAISESLYQTEQYF. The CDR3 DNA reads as TGTGCCATCAGTGAGTCTCTATACCAGACTGAGCAGTACTTC.

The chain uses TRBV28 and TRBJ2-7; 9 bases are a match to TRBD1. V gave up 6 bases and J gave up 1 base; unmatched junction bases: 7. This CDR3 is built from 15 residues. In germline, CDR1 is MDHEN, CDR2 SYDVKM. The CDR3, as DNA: TGTGCCAGCAGCCGGGACAGGGTTGCATCCTACGAGCAGTACTTC. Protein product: CASSRDRVASYEQYF.

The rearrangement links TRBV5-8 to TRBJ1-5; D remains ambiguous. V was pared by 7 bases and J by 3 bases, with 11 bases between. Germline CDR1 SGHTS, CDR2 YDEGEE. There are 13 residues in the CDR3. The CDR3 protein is CASGPLVNQPQHF. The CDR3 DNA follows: TGTGCCAGCGGCCCCCTTGTCAATCAGCCCCAGCATTTT.

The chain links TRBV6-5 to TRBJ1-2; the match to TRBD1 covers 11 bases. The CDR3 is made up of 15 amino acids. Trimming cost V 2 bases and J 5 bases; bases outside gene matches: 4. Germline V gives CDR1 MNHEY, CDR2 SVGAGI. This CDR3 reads CASSYGQGAGYGYTF. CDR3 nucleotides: TGTGCCAGCAGTTACGGACAGGGGGCGGGGTATGGCTACACCTTC.

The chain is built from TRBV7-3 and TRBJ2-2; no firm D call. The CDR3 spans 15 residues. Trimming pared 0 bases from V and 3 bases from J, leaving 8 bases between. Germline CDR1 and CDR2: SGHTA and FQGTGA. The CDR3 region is CASSLTGADTGELFF. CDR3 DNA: TGTGCCAGCAGCTTAACGGGCGCCGACACCGGGGAGCTGTTTTTT.

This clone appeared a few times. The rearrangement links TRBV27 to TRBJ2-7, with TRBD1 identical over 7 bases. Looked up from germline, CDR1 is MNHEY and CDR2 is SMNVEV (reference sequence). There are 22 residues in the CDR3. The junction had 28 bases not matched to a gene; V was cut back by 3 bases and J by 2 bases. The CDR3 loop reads CASSFFMASTGTVGYPAYEQYF. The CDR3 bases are TGTGCCAGCAGTTTTTTCATGGCCTCCACCGGGACAGTCGGATATCCGGCCTACGAGCAGTACTTC.

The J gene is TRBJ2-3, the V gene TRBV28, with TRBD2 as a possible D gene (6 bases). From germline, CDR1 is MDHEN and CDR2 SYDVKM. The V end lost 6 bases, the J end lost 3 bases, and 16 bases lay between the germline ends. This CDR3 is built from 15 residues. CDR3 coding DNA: TGTGCCAGCAGCACCCAGACGGGAGAGACAGATACGCAGTATTTT. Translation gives CASSTQTGETDTQYF.

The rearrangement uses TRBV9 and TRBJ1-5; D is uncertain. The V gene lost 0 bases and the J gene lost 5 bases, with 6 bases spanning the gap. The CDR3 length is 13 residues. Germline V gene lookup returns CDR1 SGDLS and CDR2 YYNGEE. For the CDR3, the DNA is TGTGCCAGCAGCGTAGATTCCTATCAGCCCCAGCATTTT. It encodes CASSVDSYQPQHF.

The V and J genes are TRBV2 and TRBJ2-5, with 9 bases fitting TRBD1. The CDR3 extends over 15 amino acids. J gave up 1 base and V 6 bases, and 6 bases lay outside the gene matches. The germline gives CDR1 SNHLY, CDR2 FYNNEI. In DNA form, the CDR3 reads TGTGCCAGCAGCGGGGACAGGGTACTCCAAGAGACCCAGTACTTC. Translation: CASSGDRVLQETQYF.

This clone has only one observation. The chain's CDR3 is CASSRGLNTEAFF. Written as DNA, the CDR3 is TGTGCCAGCAGCAGGGGGCTTAACACTGAAGCTTTCTTT. The V call is TRBV11-2, the J call TRBJ1-1; TRBD1 matches at 7 bases. The germline V gene encodes CDR1 SGHAT and CDR2 FQNNGV. The CDR3 length is 13 residues. After removal of 5 bases from V and 2 bases from J, the junction contained 2 bases not matched to a gene. Looking up the rest from reference TRBV11-2 and TRBJ1-1 gives the full variable domain: EAGVAQSPRYKIIEKRQSVAFWCNPISGHATLYWYQQILGQGPKLLIQFQNNGVVDDSQLPKDRFSAERLKGVDSTLKIQPAKLEDSAVYLCASSRGLNTEAFFGQGTRLTVV.

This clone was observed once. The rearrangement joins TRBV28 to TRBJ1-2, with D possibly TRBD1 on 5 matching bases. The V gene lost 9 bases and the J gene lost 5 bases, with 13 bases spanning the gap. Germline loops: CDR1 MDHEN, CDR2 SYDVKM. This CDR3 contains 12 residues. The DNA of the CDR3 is TGTGCCAGTAATCTACAGGCTTATGGCTACACCTTC. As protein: CASNLQAYGYTF.

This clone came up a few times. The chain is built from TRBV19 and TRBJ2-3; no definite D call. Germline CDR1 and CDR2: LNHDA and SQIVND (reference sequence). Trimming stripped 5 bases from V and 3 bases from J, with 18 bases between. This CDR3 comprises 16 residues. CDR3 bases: TGTGCCAGTAGTGAGGTGGCTGGCCGGCGAACAGATACGCAGTATTTT. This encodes CASSEVAGRRTDTQYF.

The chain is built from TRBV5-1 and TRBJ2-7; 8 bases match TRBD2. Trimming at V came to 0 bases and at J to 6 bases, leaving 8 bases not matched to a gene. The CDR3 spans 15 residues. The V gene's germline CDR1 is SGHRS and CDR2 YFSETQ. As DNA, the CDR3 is TGCGCCAGCAGCTTGGTGCCGGGGGGGGTGGCCGAGCAGTACTTC. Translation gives CASSLVPGGVAEQYF. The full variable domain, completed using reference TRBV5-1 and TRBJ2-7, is KAGVTQTPRYLIKTRGQQVTLSCSPISGHRSVSWYQQTPGQGLQFLFEYFSETQRNKGNFPGRFSGRQFSNSRSEMNVSTLELGDSALYLCASSLVPGGVAEQYFGPGTRLTVT.

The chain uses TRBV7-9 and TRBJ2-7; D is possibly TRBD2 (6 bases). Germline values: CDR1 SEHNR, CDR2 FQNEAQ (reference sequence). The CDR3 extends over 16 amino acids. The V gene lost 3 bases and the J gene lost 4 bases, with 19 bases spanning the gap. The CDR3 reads CASSLGGAGPGYEQYF. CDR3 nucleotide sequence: TGTGCCAGCAGCTTGGGTGGAGCGGGCCCGGGTTACGAGCAGTACTTC.

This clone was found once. In DNA form, the CDR3 reads TGTGCCAGCACTTTTACCCCGGGACAGGGGGGCGAGCAGTACTTC. Its protein is CASTFTPGQGGEQYF. The gene calls are TRBV27 and TRBJ2-7; 11 bases are a match to TRBD1. This CDR3 is 15 amino acids long. Germline CDR1 and CDR2: MNHEY and SMNVEV (reference sequence). V dropped 7 bases and J dropped 6; count of bases not matched to a gene: 11.

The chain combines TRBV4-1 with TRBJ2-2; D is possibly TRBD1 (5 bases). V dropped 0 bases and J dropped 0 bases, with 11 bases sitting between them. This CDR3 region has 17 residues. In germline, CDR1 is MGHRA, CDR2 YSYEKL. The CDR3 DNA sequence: TGCGCCAGCAGCCAAGATCGGCAGGGTGCGAACACCGGGGAGCTGTTTTTT. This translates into CASSQDRQGANTGELFF.

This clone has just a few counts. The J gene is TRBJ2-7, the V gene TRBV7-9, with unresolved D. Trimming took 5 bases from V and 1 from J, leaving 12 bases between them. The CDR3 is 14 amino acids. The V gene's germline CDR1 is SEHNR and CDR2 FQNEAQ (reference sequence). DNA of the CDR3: TGTGCCAGCAGCCCAACTCGGTGGTCCTACGAGCAGTACTTC. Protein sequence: CASSPTRWSYEQYF.

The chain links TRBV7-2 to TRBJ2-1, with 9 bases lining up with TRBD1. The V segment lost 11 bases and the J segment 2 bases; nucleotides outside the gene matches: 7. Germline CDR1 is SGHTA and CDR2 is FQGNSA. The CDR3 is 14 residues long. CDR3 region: CAGRGQGPYNEQFF. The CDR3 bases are TGTGCCGGACGGGGACAGGGCCCCTACAATGAGCAGTTCTTC. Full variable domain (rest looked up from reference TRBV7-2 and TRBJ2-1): GAGVSQSPSNKVTEKGKDVELRCDPISGHTALYWYRQSLGQGLEFLIYFQGNSAPDKSGLPSDRFSAERTGGSVSTLTIQRTQQEDSAVYLCAGRGQGPYNEQFFGPGTRLTVL.